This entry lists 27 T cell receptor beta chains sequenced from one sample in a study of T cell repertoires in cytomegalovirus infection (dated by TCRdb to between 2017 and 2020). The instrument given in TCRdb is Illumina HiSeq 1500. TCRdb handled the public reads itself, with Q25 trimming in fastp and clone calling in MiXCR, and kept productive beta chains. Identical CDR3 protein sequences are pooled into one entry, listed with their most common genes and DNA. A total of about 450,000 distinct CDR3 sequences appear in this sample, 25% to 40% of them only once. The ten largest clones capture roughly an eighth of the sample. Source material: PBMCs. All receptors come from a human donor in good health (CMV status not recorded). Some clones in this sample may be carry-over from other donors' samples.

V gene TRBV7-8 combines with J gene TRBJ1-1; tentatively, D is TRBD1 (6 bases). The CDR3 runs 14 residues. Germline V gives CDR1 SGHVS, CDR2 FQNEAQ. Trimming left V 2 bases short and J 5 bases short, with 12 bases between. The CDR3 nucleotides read TGTGCCAGCAGCTTAAAGACAGGAAAGACTGAAGCTTTCTTT. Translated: CASSLKTGKTEAFF.

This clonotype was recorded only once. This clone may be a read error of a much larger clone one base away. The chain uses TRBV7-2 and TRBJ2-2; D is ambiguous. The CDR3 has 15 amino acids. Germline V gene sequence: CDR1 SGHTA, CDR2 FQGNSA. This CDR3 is CSSSPTMLAAGELFF. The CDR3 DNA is TGTTCCAGCAGCCCCACCATGTTAGCTGCTGGGGAGCTGTTTTTT. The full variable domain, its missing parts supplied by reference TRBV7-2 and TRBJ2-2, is GAGVSQSPSNKVTEKGKDVELRCDPISGHTALYWYRQSLGQGLEFLIYFQGNSAPDKSGLPSDRFSAERTGGSVSTLTIQRTQQEDSAVYLCSSSPTMLAAGELFFGEGSRLTVL.

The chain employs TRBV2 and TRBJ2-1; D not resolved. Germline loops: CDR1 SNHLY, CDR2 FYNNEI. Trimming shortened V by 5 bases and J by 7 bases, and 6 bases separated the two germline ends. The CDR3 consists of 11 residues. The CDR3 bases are TGTGCCAGCAGTAACAGTAATGAGCAGTTCTTC. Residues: CASSNSNEQFF.

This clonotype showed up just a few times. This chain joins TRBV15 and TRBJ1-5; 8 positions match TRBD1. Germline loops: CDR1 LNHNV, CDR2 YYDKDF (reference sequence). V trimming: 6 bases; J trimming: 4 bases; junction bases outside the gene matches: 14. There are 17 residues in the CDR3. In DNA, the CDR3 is TGTGCCACCAGGCCAGACTCAGTTGACAGGGGAAATCAGCCCCAGCATTTT. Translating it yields CATRPDSVDRGNQPQHF.

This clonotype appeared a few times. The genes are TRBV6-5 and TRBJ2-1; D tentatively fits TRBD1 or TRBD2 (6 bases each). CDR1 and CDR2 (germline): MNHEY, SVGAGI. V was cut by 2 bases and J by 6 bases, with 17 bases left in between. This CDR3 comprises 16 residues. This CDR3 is CASSYDGGPRPNEQFF. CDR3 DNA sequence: TGTGCCAGCAGTTACGATGGGGGGCCCCGCCCCAATGAGCAGTTCTTC.

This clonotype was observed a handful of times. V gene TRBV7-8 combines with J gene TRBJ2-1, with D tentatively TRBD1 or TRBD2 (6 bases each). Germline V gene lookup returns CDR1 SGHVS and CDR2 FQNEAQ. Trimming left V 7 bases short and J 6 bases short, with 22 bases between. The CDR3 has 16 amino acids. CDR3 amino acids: CASKTGPLRGANEQFF. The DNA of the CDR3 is TGTGCCAGCAAAACAGGCCCCTTGAGGGGGGCCAATGAGCAGTTCTTC.

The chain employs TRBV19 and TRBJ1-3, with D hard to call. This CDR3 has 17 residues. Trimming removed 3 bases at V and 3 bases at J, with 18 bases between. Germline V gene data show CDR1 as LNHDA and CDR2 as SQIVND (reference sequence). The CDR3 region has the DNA TGTGCCAGTAGTATCCGGGTTTCGCGGACGGATGGAAACACCATATATTTT. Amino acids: CASSIRVSRTDGNTIYF. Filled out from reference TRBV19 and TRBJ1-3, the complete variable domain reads DGGITQSPKYLFRKEGQNVTLSCEQNLNHDAMYWYRQDPGQGLRLIYYSQIVNDFQKGDIAEGYSVSREKKESFPLTVTSAQKNPTAFYLCASSIRVSRTDGNTIYFGEGSWLTVV.

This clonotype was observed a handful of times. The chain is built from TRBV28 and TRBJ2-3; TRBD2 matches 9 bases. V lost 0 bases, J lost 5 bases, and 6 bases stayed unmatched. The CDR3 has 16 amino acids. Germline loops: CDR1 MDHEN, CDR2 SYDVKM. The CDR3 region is CASSLWAGGPQDTQYF. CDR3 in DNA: TGTGCCAGCAGTTTATGGGCGGGGGGGCCCCAAGATACGCAGTATTTT.

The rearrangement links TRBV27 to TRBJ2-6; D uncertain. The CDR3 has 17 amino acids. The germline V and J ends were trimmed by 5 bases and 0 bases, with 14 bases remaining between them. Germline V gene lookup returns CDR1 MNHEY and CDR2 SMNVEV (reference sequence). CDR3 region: CASSGIVGSSGANVLTF. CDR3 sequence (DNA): TGTGCCAGCAGTGGGATAGTGGGGTCCTCTGGGGCCAACGTCCTGACTTTC.

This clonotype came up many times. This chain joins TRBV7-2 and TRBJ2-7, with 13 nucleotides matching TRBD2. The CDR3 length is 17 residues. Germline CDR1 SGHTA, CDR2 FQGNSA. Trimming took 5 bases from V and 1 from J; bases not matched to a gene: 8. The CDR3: CASSPRLAGGPSYEQYF. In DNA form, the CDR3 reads TGTGCCAGCAGCCCGCGACTAGCGGGGGGCCCATCCTACGAGCAGTACTTC. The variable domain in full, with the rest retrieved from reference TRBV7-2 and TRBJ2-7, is GAGVSQSPSNKVTEKGKDVELRCDPISGHTALYWYRQSLGQGLEFLIYFQGNSAPDKSGLPSDRFSAERTGGSVSTLTIQRTQQEDSAVYLCASSPRLAGGPSYEQYFGPGTRLTVT.

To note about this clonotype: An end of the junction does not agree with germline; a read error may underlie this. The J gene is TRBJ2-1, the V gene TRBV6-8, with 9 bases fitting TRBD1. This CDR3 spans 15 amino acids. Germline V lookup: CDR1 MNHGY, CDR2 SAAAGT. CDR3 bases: TGTGCCAGCATCACGGGACAGGGATACGACAATGAGCAGGTCTTC. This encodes CASITGQGYDNEQVF.

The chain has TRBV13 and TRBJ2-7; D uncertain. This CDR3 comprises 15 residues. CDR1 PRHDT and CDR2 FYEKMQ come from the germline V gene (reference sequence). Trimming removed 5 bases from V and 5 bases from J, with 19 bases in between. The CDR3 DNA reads TGTGCCAGCAGCCCACCCTCAGCAGGTTCCAACGAGCAGTACTTC. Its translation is CASSPPSAGSNEQYF.

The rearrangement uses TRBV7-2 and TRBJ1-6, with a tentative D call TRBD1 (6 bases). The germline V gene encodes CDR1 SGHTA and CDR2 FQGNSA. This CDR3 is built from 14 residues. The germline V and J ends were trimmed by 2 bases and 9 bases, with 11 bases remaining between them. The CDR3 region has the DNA TGTGCCAGCAGCTTATGGGGGCTAGGTTCACCCCTCCACTTT. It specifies CASSLWGLGSPLHF.

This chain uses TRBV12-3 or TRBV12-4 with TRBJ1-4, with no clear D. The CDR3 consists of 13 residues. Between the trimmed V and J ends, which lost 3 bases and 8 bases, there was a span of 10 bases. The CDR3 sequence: CASSFKDGEKLFF. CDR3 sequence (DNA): TGTGCCAGCAGTTTTAAGGACGGCGAAAAACTGTTTTTT.

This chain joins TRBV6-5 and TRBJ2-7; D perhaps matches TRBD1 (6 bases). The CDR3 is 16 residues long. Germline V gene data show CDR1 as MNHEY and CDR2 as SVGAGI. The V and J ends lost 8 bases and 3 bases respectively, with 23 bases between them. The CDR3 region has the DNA TGTGCCAGCGGTTCTCCCGCCCGGGACACAGTCTACGAGCAGTACTTC. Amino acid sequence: CASGSPARDTVYEQYF.

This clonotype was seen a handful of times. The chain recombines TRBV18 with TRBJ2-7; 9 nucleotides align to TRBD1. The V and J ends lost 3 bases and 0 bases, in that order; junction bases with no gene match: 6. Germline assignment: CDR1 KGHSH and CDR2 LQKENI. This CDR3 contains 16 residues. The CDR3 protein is CASSPSPGQGSYEQYF. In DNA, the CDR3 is TGTGCCAGCTCACCCTCACCGGGACAGGGCTCCTACGAGCAGTACTTC.

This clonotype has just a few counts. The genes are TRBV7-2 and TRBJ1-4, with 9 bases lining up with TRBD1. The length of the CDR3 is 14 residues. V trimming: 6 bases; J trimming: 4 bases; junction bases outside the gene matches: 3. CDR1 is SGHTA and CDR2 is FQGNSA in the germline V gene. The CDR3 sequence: CASRKTGGNEKLFF. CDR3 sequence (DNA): TGTGCCAGCAGGAAGACAGGGGGTAATGAAAAACTGTTTTTT.

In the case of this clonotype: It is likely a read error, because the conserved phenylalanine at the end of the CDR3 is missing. CDR3 sequence reads: CASSIDSKGPISNQPQHL. In nucleotides, the CDR3 is TGTGCCAGTAGTATAGATTCAAAGGGGCCCATATCGAATCAGCCCCAGCATTTG. This chain uses TRBV19 with TRBJ1-5, with TRBD1 as a possible D gene (5 bases). The germline V gene has CDR1 LNHDA and CDR2 SQIVND (reference sequence). Trimming took 0 bases from V and 4 from J, leaving 19 bases between them. This CDR3 has 18 residues.

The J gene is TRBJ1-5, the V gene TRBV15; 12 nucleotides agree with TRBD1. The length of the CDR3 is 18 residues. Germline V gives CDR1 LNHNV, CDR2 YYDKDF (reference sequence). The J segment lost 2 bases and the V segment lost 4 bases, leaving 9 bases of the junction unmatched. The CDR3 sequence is CATSKFRDRGQGNQPQHF. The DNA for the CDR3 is TGTGCCACCAGCAAATTCCGGGACAGGGGGCAGGGCAATCAGCCCCAGCATTTT.

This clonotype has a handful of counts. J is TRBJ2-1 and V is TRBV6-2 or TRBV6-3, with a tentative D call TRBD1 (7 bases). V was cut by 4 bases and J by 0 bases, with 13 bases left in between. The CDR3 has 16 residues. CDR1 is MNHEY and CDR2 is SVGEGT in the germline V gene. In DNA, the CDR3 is TGTGCCAGCAGTTCCCTCCAGGGGGGCTCCTACAATGAGCAGTTCTTC. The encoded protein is CASSSLQGGSYNEQFF.

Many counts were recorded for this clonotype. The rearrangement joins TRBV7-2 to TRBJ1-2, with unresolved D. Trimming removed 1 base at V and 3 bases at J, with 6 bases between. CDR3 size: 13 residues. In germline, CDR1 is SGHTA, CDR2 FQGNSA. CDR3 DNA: TGTGCCAGCAGCTTAGGGGCCCACTATGGCTACACCTTC. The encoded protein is CASSLGAHYGYTF. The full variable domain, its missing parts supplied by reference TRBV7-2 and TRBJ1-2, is GAGVSQSPSNKVTEKGKDVELRCDPISGHTALYWYRQSLGQGLEFLIYFQGNSAPDKSGLPSDRFSAERTGGSVSTLTIQRTQQEDSAVYLCASSLGAHYGYTFGSGTRLTVV.

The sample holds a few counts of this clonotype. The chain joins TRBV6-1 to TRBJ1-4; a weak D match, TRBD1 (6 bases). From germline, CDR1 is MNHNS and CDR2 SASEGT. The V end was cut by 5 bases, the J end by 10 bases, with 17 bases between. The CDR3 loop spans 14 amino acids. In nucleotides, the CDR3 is TGTGCCAGCAGTACAACAGGGTTAAGGGTAAAACTGTTTTTT. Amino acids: CASSTTGLRVKLFF.

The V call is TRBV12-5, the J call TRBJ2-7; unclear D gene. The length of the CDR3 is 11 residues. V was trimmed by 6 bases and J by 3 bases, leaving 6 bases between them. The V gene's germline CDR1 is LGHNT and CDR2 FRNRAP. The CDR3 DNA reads TGTGCTAGTGGAATGGGCTACGAGCAGTACTTC. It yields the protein CASGMGYEQYF.

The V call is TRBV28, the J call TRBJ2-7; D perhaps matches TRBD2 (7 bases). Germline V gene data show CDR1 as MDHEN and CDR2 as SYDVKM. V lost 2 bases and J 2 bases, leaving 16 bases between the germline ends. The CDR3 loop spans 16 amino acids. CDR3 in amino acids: CASSLPRGGYTYEQYF. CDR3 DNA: TGTGCCAGCAGTTTACCAAGGGGGGGTTATACCTACGAGCAGTACTTC.

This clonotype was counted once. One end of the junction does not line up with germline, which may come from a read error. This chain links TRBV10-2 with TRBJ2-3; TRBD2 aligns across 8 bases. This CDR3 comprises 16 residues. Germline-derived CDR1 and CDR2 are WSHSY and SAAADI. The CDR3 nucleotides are TGCACCAGCACAACGGGGCGGGGGGCCGGGTCAGATACGCAGTATTTT. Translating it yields CTSTTGRGAGSDTQYF.

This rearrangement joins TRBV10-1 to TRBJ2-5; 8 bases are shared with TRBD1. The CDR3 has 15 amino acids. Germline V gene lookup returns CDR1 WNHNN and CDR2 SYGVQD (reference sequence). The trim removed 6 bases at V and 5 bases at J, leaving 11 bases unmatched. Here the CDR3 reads CASRPPQGARETQYF. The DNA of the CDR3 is TGCGCCAGCAGACCCCCTCAGGGGGCTCGGGAGACCCAGTACTTC.

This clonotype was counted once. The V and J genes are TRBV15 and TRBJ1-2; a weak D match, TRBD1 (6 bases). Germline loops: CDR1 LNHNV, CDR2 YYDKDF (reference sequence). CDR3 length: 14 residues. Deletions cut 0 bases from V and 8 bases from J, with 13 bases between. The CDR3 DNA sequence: TGTGCCACCAGCAGAGATCCCGGGGGGCTGGGCTACACCTTC. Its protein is CATSRDPGGLGYTF.